This T cell receptor beta chain was retrieved from a study of blood T cell repertoires in COVID-19. This clone was seen more than once but under ten times. There are 14 residues in the CDR3. With 6 bases clipped from V and 5 bases from J, the junction kept 6 bases outside the gene matches. From germline, CDR1 is MNHEY and CDR2 SVGAGI. Per the original methods: Amplified reference gene primers provided the basis for estimating nucleated cell counts. The protocol was immunoSEQ multiplex PCR, while the TCRdb copy is restricted to in-frame clones and leaves out a portion. The DNA was the basis for D and trimming; V, J and clone size are from that table. Of 60,000 or so clones in the sample, about 74% were seen once.

The source material was peripheral blood. The clonotype originates from a woman aged 80 or over with acute or convalescent COVID-19. The rearrangement uses TRBV6-5 and TRBJ2-7; 11 bases map to TRBD1. In nucleotides, the CDR3 is TGTGCCAGCAGCGGGACAGGGGGGATGAACGAGCAGTACTTC. Its protein is CASSGTGGMNEQYF.